Listed here are 12 T cell receptor beta chains from one sample, sequenced in a study of T cells in Graves' hyperthyroidism and ophthalmopathy. Using RNA transcripts as the source, TCR beta CDR3 regions were amplified. The HTBI primer set served for first-round RT-PCR of the TCR CDR3. TCRdb used MiXCR to reprocess the multiplex PCR reads, holding one entry per CDR3 protein. The sample holds about 420,000 distinct CDR3 sequences, roughly an eighth seen once. Sequenced sample: blood. Source of these receptors: a woman aged 18-29 years with Graves' hyperthyroidism.

The sample holds a few counts of this clonotype. The chain employs TRBV4-1 and TRBJ1-2; no firm D call. V shed 1 base and J shed 0 bases, with 21 bases lying between them. CDR1 is MGHRA and CDR2 is YSYEKL in the germline V gene. This CDR3 is built from 19 residues. The DNA of the CDR3 is TGCGCCAGCAGCCAAGGGCGGAACGCAGGAGGGTCCACTAACTATGGCTACACCTTC. Its translation: CASSQGRNAGGSTNYGYTF.

This clonotype was counted ten times or more. J is TRBJ2-1 and V is TRBV2; D possibly corresponds to TRBD1 (6 bases). Trimming pared 5 bases from V and 0 bases from J, leaving 14 bases between. The CDR3 has 16 residues. In germline, CDR1 is SNHLY, CDR2 FYNNEI. CDR3 DNA: TGTGCCAGCAGTACACCCGGGACACCCTCCTACAATGAGCAGTTCTTC. This encodes CASSTPGTPSYNEQFF. Full variable domain (missing parts from reference TRBV2 and TRBJ2-1): EPEVTQTPSHQVTQMGQEVILRCVPISNHLYFYWYRQILGQKVEFLVSFYNNEISEKSEIFDDQFSVERPDGSNFTLKIRSTKLEDSAMYFCASSTPGTPSYNEQFFGPGTRLTVL.

The sample holds many counts of this clonotype. The CDR3 coding sequence is TGTGCCAGCAGCCTCGCGGACAGGGGTAACTATGGCTACACCTTC. Translating it yields CASSLADRGNYGYTF. This chain uses TRBV7-2 with TRBJ1-2; the match to TRBD1 covers 9 bases. This CDR3 contains 15 residues. The germline V gene has CDR1 SGHTA and CDR2 FQGNSA. With V trimmed by 5 bases and J by 1 base, 5 bases remained unmatched.

This clonotype has ten or more counts. The chain joins TRBV5-5 to TRBJ2-7, with a possible D match to TRBD2 (6 bases). The germline CDR1 and CDR2 sequences are SGHKS and YYEKEE (reference sequence). There are 15 residues in the CDR3. With 1 base removed from V and 2 bases from J, the gap between germline ends came to 13 bases. The CDR3 nucleotides read TGTGCCAGCAGCTTGATGGGGGGACCAGCCTACGAGCAGTACTTC. This encodes CASSLMGGPAYEQYF.

The rearrangement uses TRBV18 and TRBJ1-1, with D uncertain. In germline, CDR1 is KGHSH, CDR2 LQKENI. Trimming cost V 3 bases and J 11 bases, with 25 bases left between them. CDR3 size: 16 residues. The CDR3 is CASSPMGRGSEPVAFF. The CDR3 DNA reads TGTGCCAGCTCACCGATGGGCCGCGGCAGCGAGCCCGTCGCTTTCTTT. Full variable domain (rest looked up from reference TRBV18 and TRBJ1-1): NAGVMQNPRHLVRRRGQEARLRCSPMKGHSHVYWYRQLPEEGLKFMVYLQKENIIDESGMPKERFSAEFPKEGPSILRIQQVVRGDSAAYFCASSPMGRGSEPVAFFGQGTRLTVV.

This clonotype was seen repeatedly, ten times or more. The chain couples TRBV7-3 to TRBJ2-1; no reliable D call. Per the germline V gene, CDR1 is SGHTA and CDR2 is FQGTGA. This CDR3 contains 13 residues. Between the trimmed V and J ends, which lost 5 bases and 12 bases, there was a span of 17 bases. CDR3: CASSSPPSLGQFF. The CDR3 bases are TGTGCCAGCAGCAGTCCCCCTTCGCTCGGGCAGTTCTTC.

This clonotype was observed at least ten times. This sequence joins TRBV11-2 and TRBJ1-2; TRBD1 matches at 8 bases. V lost 0 bases and J lost 4; bases outside the gene matches: 4. The CDR3 extends over 15 amino acids. The germline V gene has CDR1 SGHAT and CDR2 FQNNGV. The CDR3 sequence: CASSLEPGGSYGYTF. As DNA, the CDR3 is TGTGCCAGCAGCTTAGAACCAGGGGGCAGCTATGGCTACACCTTC.

This clonotype appeared many times. This sequence joins TRBV11-2 and TRBJ2-1; TRBD2 agrees at 7 bases. The CDR3 length is 12 residues. Germline lookup yields CDR1 SGHAT and CDR2 FQNNGV. Losses at the gene ends were 3 bases for V and 15 bases for J; bases not matched to a gene: 8. The CDR3 region is CASSLGTTYAFF. The CDR3 region has the DNA TGTGCCAGCAGCTTGGGGACTACTTATGCGTTCTTC.

This clonotype was seen repeatedly, ten times or more. This rearrangement joins TRBV6-2 or TRBV6-3 to TRBJ2-1; D is possibly TRBD1 or TRBD2 (5 bases each). Trimming pared 6 bases from V and 0 bases from J, leaving 12 bases between. This CDR3 is 15 amino acids long. Looked up from germline, CDR1 is MNHEY and CDR2 is SVGEGT. The CDR3 protein is CASSGDGDSYNEQFF. CDR3 nucleotide sequence: TGTGCCAGCAGCGGGGACGGAGACTCCTACAATGAGCAGTTCTTC.

The genes are TRBV5-1 and TRBJ2-2, with D unclear. The CDR3 consists of 9 residues. The germline CDR1 and CDR2 sequences are SGHRS and YFSETQ. Trimming took off 6 bases at V and 6 bases at J, with 0 bases between the two ends. The CDR3 nucleotides read TGCGCCAGCACCGGGGAGCTGTTTTTT. This codes for CASTGELFF.

In this sample, this clonotype turned up many times. J is TRBJ2-7 and V is TRBV12-3 or TRBV12-4, with a tentative D call TRBD1 (6 bases). Deletions cut 2 bases from V and 2 bases from J, with 10 bases between. The CDR3 has 14 amino acids. CDR3 loop: CASSLNRATYEQYF. CDR3 nucleotides: TGTGCCAGCAGTTTAAACAGGGCGACCTACGAGCAGTACTTC.

There are many counts of this clonotype. The rearrangement links TRBV27 to TRBJ2-3; D gene ambiguous. The CDR3 has 13 amino acids. V lost 3 bases and J 6 bases, leaving 10 bases between the germline ends. CDR1 and CDR2 (germline): MNHEY, SMNVEV (reference sequence). CDR3 loop: CASSFSPRDTQYF. The CDR3 region has the DNA TGTGCCAGCAGTTTTAGCCCCAGGGATACGCAGTATTTT.